The entry below describes one TCR beta chain. No antigen is known for it. By definition, stable hyperthyroidism involved no ophthalmopathy within 18 months of follow-up. PBMCs were isolated by Ficoll-Paque density gradient centrifugation, using roughly 9.7 ml of fresh peripheral blood as the starting material. Germline V gene data show CDR1 as LGHDT and CDR2 as YNNKEL (reference sequence). The V gene lost 4 bases and the J gene lost 4 bases, with 14 bases spanning the gap. The CDR3 has 14 residues. Amplification of TCR beta CDR3 regions used RNA transcripts. The workflow started with a first-round RT-PCR run with HTBI primers and then moved on to a second-round multiplex PCR. TCRdb ran MiXCR on the multiplex PCR reads and lists one entry per CDR3 protein. The sample records roughly 610,000 distinct CDR3 sequences, roughly 20% being singletons. These data come from a study of Graves' ophthalmopathy and Graves' hyperthyroidism. Findings of the study overall: Blood contained most expanded thyroid clonotypes exceeding 0.001 frequency. A model of 13 signatures distinguished ophthalmopathy from stable hyperthyroidism at around 90% sensitivity and 65% to 84% specificity.

The sequenced material came from peripheral blood. This sequence was found in a woman aged 18-30 years with stable Graves' hyperthyroidism. Some clones in this sample may be carry-over from other donors' samples. The chain has TRBV3-1 and TRBJ2-7, with D possibly TRBD2 on 6 matching bases. The CDR3 is CASSPAGRLYEQYF. The CDR3 nucleotides read TGTGCCAGCAGCCCCGCGGGACGGCTGTACGAGCAGTACTTC.